The 24 T cell receptor beta chains below come from one sample, sequenced in a study of CD8 T cells in Susac syndrome. The RNA, about 0.45 to 1 ug, was put through reverse transcription using random hexamers. Each CDR3 protein is one row after TCRdb ran MiXCR on the immunoSEQ multiplex PCR reads. The sample includes approximately 180,000 distinct CDR3 sequences, 90% to 97% of them seen just once. Sequenced material: CD4+ T cells from PBMCs. All receptors come from a human donor with multiple sclerosis.

The gene calls are TRBV5-1 and TRBJ2-3; TRBD1 agrees at 8 bases. V was clipped by 4 bases and J by 5 bases; unmatched bases: 12. The CDR3 covers 16 residues. Germline values: CDR1 SGHRS, CDR2 YFSETQ. CDR3 nucleotides: TGCGCCAGCAGCCGTGTTTTGACAGGGGTTTTAGATACGCAGTATTTT. Translation: CASSRVLTGVLDTQYF.

The gene calls are TRBV30 and TRBJ1-2; D is perhaps TRBD1 (6 bases). This CDR3 region has 13 residues. Germline V gives CDR1 GTSNPN, CDR2 SVGIG (reference sequence). V lost 2 bases to trimming and J lost 6 bases, with 13 bases between them. The CDR3 DNA sequence: TGTGCCTGGAGTTTAGAGGGGGAGAATGGCTACACCTTC. Its protein is CAWSLEGENGYTF.

The chain recombines TRBV6-5 with TRBJ1-6, with D unresolved. Germline loops: CDR1 MNHEY, CDR2 SVGAGI. Trimming took off 8 bases at V and 0 bases at J, with 5 bases between the two ends. CDR3 length equals 13 residues. CDR3 amino acids: CASAVSYNSPLHF. CDR3 coding DNA: TGTGCCAGCGCGGTCTCCTATAATTCACCCCTCCACTTT.

The CDR3 DNA reads as TGTGCCTGGAGTGTATTCGGCAGGCGAAATACGCAGTATTTT. This codes for CAWSVFGRRNTQYF. J is TRBJ2-3 and V is TRBV30; the D is unclear. Germline lookup yields CDR1 GTSNPN and CDR2 SVGIG (reference sequence). With 0 bases removed from V and 7 bases from J, the gap between germline ends came to 14 bases. This CDR3 region has 14 residues.

The J gene is TRBJ1-5, the V gene TRBV4-1, with TRBD1 identical over 7 bases. CDR3 length: 14 amino acids. V was clipped by 4 bases and J by 5 bases; unmatched bases: 5. Germline V lookup: CDR1 MGHRA, CDR2 YSYEKL. The CDR3 nucleotides are TGCGCCAGCAGCCGAGAAGGGGGCGATCAGCCCCAGCATTTT. Translating it yields CASSREGGDQPQHF.

The chain couples TRBV3-1 to TRBJ1-2, with TRBD1 matching 8 bases. Trimming at V came to 2 bases and at J to 0 bases, leaving 8 bases not matched to a gene. Germline CDR1 reads LGHDT; CDR2 reads YNNKEL (reference sequence). This CDR3 contains 17 residues. This CDR3 reads CASSQPRGTGSNYGYTF. In DNA, the CDR3 is TGTGCCAGCAGCCAACCCCGTGGGACAGGTTCTAACTATGGCTACACCTTC.

The chain uses TRBV20-1 and TRBJ1-1, with a weak D call TRBD1 (6 bases). The germline gives CDR1 DFQATT, CDR2 SNEGSKA (reference sequence). This CDR3 is 16 amino acids long. V was trimmed by 3 bases and J by 0 bases, leaving 17 bases between them. The CDR3 DNA reads TGCAGTGCTAGGTCGGGGGCCGCTCCCATGAACACTGAAGCTTTCTTT. Protein: CSARSGAAPMNTEAFF.

This chain joins TRBV29-1 and TRBJ2-1; 9 bases align to TRBD2. CDR1 and CDR2 from the germline V gene are SQVTM and ANQGSEA. The CDR3 spans 14 residues. V trimming: 7 bases; J trimming: 9 bases; junction bases outside the gene matches: 13. The chain's CDR3 is CSAERGATFGEQFF. As DNA, the CDR3 is TGCAGCGCCGAGCGGGGGGCGACTTTCGGTGAGCAGTTCTTC.

V and J are TRBV4-1 and TRBJ2-3, with 9 bases lining up with TRBD2. From germline, CDR1 is MGHRA and CDR2 YSYEKL. Germline trimming cut 6 bases from V and 6 bases from J; bases unmatched to any gene: 10. This CDR3 contains 15 residues. The CDR3 DNA follows: TGCGCCAGCAGACACCAGGCGGGGGGGCCGGATACGCAGTATTTT. This encodes CASRHQAGGPDTQYF.

V gene TRBV29-1 combines with J gene TRBJ2-7; D is perhaps TRBD2 (7 bases). Germline V gene sequence: CDR1 SQVTM, CDR2 ANQGSEA. V lost 5 bases, J lost 1 base, and 15 bases lay in between. The CDR3 runs to 14 residues. CDR3 loop: CSVPGRRGSYEQYF. CDR3 DNA: TGCAGCGTTCCCGGGAGGAGGGGGTCCTACGAGCAGTACTTC.

The chain combines TRBV30 with TRBJ2-2, with a tentative D call TRBD2 (6 bases). Germline CDR1 is GTSNPN and CDR2 is SVGIG (reference sequence). This CDR3 comprises 14 residues. Trimming cost V 2 bases and J 5 bases, with 12 bases left between them. The CDR3 DNA is TGTGCCTGGAGTTCCATCGGGGGTACCGGGGAGCTGTTTTTT. Residues: CAWSSIGGTGELFF.

V gene TRBV20-1 combines with J gene TRBJ2-3, with a tentative D call TRBD2 (5 bases). The germline CDR1 and CDR2 sequences are DFQATT and SNEGSKA (reference sequence). The V and J ends lost 6 bases and 0 bases respectively, with 7 bases between them. The CDR3 contains 12 residues. CDR3 protein: CSAGLSTDTQYF. In nucleotides, the CDR3 is TGCAGTGCAGGACTTAGCACAGATACGCAGTATTTT.

The chain combines TRBV24-1 with TRBJ2-1; the D gene could be TRBD1 or TRBD2 (5 bases each). Trimming shortened V by 3 bases and J by 8 bases, and 16 bases separated the two germline ends. This CDR3 comprises 15 residues. CDR1 is KGHDR, CDR2 SFDVKD, per germline. CDR3 residues: CATSDVSGSGDEQFF. For the CDR3, the DNA is TGTGCCACCAGTGATGTGTCAGGGAGTGGGGATGAGCAGTTCTTC.

V gene TRBV4-1 combines with J gene TRBJ2-7; TRBD1 agrees at 7 bases. CDR3 length: 15 residues. The trim removed 4 bases at V and 3 bases at J, leaving 9 bases unmatched. Germline V gene sequence: CDR1 MGHRA, CDR2 YSYEKL. CDR3 loop: CASSREQGLSYEQYF. As DNA, the CDR3 is TGCGCCAGCAGCCGAGAACAGGGGCTCAGCTACGAGCAGTACTTC.

The chain joins TRBV2 to TRBJ2-5, with D perhaps matching TRBD1 (5 bases). V was trimmed by 10 bases and J by 4 bases, leaving 13 bases between them. Germline loops: CDR1 SNHLY, CDR2 FYNNEI. The CDR3 length is 12 residues. The CDR3 reads CANQDTGETQYF. In DNA form, the CDR3 reads TGTGCCAACCAGGACACTGGAGAGACCCAGTACTTC.

The genes are TRBV5-1 and TRBJ2-5; D is possibly TRBD2 (7 bases). Germline V gene lookup returns CDR1 SGHRS and CDR2 YFSETQ. The CDR3 sequence is 13 residues long. V dropped 6 bases and J dropped 0 bases, with 9 bases sitting between them. The CDR3 bases are TGCGCCAGCATAGGGGGGGACCAAGAGACCCAGTACTTC. As protein: CASIGGDQETQYF.

The chain has TRBV29-1 and TRBJ1-1; 7 bases agree with TRBD1. The CDR3 totals 14 residues. V shed 5 bases, J shed 0 bases, and the junction held 6 bases outside the gene matches. CDR1 and CDR2 (germline): SQVTM, ANQGSEA. The CDR3 DNA sequence: TGCAGCGTTACCAAGACAGGGATGAACACTGAAGCTTTCTTT. Translation gives CSVTKTGMNTEAFF.

V usage is TRBV9 and J usage is TRBJ2-5; TRBD1 aligns across 8 bases. The CDR3 is 15 residues long. Per germline, CDR1 SGDLS and CDR2 YYNGEE. Trimming cost V 4 bases and J 5 bases; bases outside gene matches: 10. CDR3 nucleotide sequence: TGTGCCAGCAGCATAGGAGACAGGGGCAGGGAGACCCAGTACTTC. Translation: CASSIGDRGRETQYF.

The V and J genes are TRBV3-1 and TRBJ2-4; 7 bases agree with TRBD1. CDR1 and CDR2 (germline): LGHDT, YNNKEL (reference sequence). The CDR3 runs 17 residues. J was trimmed by 0 bases and V by 3 bases; bases with no gene match: 8. The CDR3: CASSQRQGAVAKNIQYF. DNA for the CDR3: TGTGCCAGCAGCCAGCGACAGGGTGCCGTAGCCAAAAACATTCAGTACTTC.

The chain joins TRBV29-1 to TRBJ1-1, with a tentative D call TRBD1 (5 bases). The germline V and J ends were trimmed by 5 bases and 1 base, with 11 bases remaining between them. The germline V gene encodes CDR1 SQVTM and CDR2 ANQGSEA. The CDR3 consists of 13 residues. The CDR3 here is CSVYRQKNTEAFF. The CDR3, as DNA: TGCAGCGTTTACAGACAGAAGAACACTGAAGCTTTCTTT.

This sequence joins TRBV10-3 and TRBJ2-5; 8 bases map to TRBD1. Germline V gene data show CDR1 as ENHRY and CDR2 as SYGVKD. The CDR3 runs 15 residues. V trimming: 0 bases; J trimming: 5 bases; junction bases outside the gene matches: 5. The CDR3 DNA reads TGTGCCATCAGTGAGTCGACAGGGGAGCTTGAGACCCAGTACTTC. It yields the protein CAISESTGELETQYF.

V usage is TRBV12-3 or TRBV12-4 and J usage is TRBJ1-1, with D possibly matching TRBD1 (5 bases). V gave up 6 bases and J gave up 2 bases, with 13 bases separating them. This CDR3 spans 14 amino acids. The CDR3 sequence is CASRAGSLNTEAFF. CDR3 DNA: TGTGCCAGCAGAGCAGGGAGCCTAAACACTGAAGCTTTCTTT.

This clonotype has a single count. The CDR3 reads CASSGTALANVLTF. CDR3 bases: TGTGCCAGCAGCGGGACCGCCCTGGCCAACGTCCTGACTTTC. The J gene is TRBJ2-6, the V gene TRBV11-2; either TRBD1 or TRBD2 may fit D (5 bases each). The V gene's germline CDR1 is SGHAT and CDR2 FQNNGV. V shed 5 bases and J shed 6 bases, with 11 bases lying between them. The CDR3 spans 14 residues.

This rearrangement joins TRBV7-3 to TRBJ2-5, with D possibly called TRBD1 or TRBD2 (5 bases each). CDR1 and CDR2 from the germline V gene are SGHTA and FQGTGA. The CDR3 length is 13 residues. The V end lost 5 bases, the J end lost 5 bases, and 12 bases lay between the germline ends. This CDR3 reads CASSRGDGETQYF. CDR3 sequence (DNA): TGTGCCAGCAGCCGAGGGGACGGCGAGACCCAGTACTTC.